This T cell receptor (beta chain) is drawn from a study of T-cell reconstitution after alpha-beta-depleted transplantation in children. Study-wide results and caveats: Some patients' high day-60 TCRbeta diversity was traced to surviving recipient T cells and thymic progenitors. The main origin of T-cell counts and diversity one year after transplant was newly produced T cells. Expanded clones from the graft, numbering several hundred, reportedly supplied alpha-beta T cells about two months after transplant.

It was with unique molecular identifiers that the TCRbeta library was prepared. In TCRdb, the PCR reads were re-called with MiXCR into one record per CDR3 protein. Of about 250,000 distinct CDR3 sequences in the sample, 20% to 30% were seen once. This clonotype has a handful of counts. Its antigen is still unknown. The J segment lost 4 bases and the V segment lost 0 bases, leaving 12 bases of the junction unmatched. Germline V CDR1 and CDR2: DFQATT, SNEGSKA (reference sequence). This CDR3 contains 17 residues. The source of this sequence is a female patient between 2 and 10 years old who had a stem cell transplant for congenital amegakaryocytic thrombocytopenia, so the T cells may come from the graft donor. V is TRBV20-1 and J is TRBJ2-7; 10 positions match TRBD1. Sequenced here: PBMCs, mostly from graft donor cells, sampled 360 days after TCRalphabeta/CD19-depleted stem cell transplant. CDR3 bases: TGCAGTGCTAGAGACATGACTTCGGGACAGGGGTATTACGAGCAGTACTTC. Residues: CSARDMTSGQGYYEQYF.